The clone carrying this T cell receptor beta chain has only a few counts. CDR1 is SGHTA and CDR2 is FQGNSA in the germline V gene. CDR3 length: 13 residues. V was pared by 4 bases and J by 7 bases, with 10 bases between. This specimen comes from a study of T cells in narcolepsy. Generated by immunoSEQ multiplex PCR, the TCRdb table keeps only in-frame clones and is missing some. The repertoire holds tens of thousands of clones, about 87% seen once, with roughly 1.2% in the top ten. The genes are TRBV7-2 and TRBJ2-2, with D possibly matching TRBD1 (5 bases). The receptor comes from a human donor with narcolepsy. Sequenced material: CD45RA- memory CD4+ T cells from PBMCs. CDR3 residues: CASSYTGDGELFF. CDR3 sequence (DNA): TGTGCCAGCAGCTACACAGGTGACGGGGAGCTGTTTTTT.